These 14 T cell receptor beta chains were all obtained from the same sample, sequenced in a study of cytotoxic CD8 clonotypes in ibrutinib-treated CLL (TCRdb year 2021). Library method: the immunoSEQ multiplex PCR assay. Not all clones reach the TCRdb copy of this immuneACCESS table, which keeps in-frame sequences only. Checked studies attribute under half of the gap to unresolved V genes and leave the rest unexplained. Across this sample there are around 330,000 clones, with over 60% seen only once. Just under 6.5% of the sample is in the top ten clones. Sequencing used PBMCs, obtained after 36 months of ibrutinib treatment. The receptors shown here come from a human donor with chronic lymphocytic leukemia.

This clone was detected only a few times. This chain connects TRBV7-3 to TRBJ1-2; D possibly corresponds to TRBD1 (6 bases). The germline CDR1 and CDR2 sequences are SGHTA and FQGTGA. The V end lost 5 bases, the J end lost 5 bases, and 15 bases lay between the germline ends. There are 14 residues in the CDR3. CDR3 nucleotide sequence: TGTGCCAGCAGCCCTACCCAGGGGCCGTATGGCTACACCTTC. It codes for CASSPTQGPYGYTF.

The chain joins TRBV5-1 to TRBJ2-5; possibly TRBD1 or TRBD2 for D (6 bases each). The J call is in doubt because the DNA end fits TRBJ2-7 better. The CDR3 is 14 amino acids. Germline CDR1 SGHRS, CDR2 YFSETQ. CDR3 sequence (DNA): TGCGCCAGCAGCTTAGGGGGACTGGCCTACGAGCAGTACTTC. As protein: CASSLGGLAYEQYF.

V is TRBV7-3 and J is TRBJ2-3; D might be TRBD2 (6 bases). Germline lookup yields CDR1 SGHTA and CDR2 FQGTGA. The CDR3 loop spans 14 amino acids. The V end was cut by 1 base, the J end by 6 bases, with 11 bases between. The CDR3 loop is CASSLKSGRDTQYF. The DNA for the CDR3 is TGTGCCAGCAGCTTAAAATCGGGGAGGGATACGCAGTATTTT.

J is TRBJ2-7 and V is TRBV10-2, with TRBD1 identical over 10 bases. CDR3 size: 15 residues. Looked up from germline, CDR1 is WSHSY and CDR2 is SAAADI. The ends lost 0 bases at V and 2 bases at J; junction bases unmatched: 1. In DNA, the CDR3 is TGCGCCAGCAGTGAGTCGGGACAGGGGACCTACGAGCAGTACTTC. Its translation: CASSESGQGTYEQYF.

The rearrangement joins TRBV18 to TRBJ2-2, with a weak D call TRBD2 (6 bases). Germline V gives CDR1 KGHSH, CDR2 LQKENI. This CDR3 spans 15 amino acids. V was trimmed by 0 bases and J by 6 bases, leaving 11 bases between them. The CDR3 sequence: CASSPPEGSPGELFF. CDR3 DNA sequence: TGTGCCAGCTCACCACCGGAGGGGAGCCCCGGGGAGCTGTTTTTT.

The rearrangement joins TRBV6-1 to TRBJ1-5; D remains unclear. V was shortened by 6 bases and J by 5 bases, with 11 bases between the two germline ends. Germline V CDR1 and CDR2: MNHNS, SASEGT. The CDR3 consists of 13 residues. The CDR3: CASRLWEYQPQHF. CDR3 in DNA: TGTGCCAGCAGATTATGGGAGTATCAGCCCCAGCATTTT.

The chain couples TRBV19 to TRBJ1-1; 9 nucleotides agree with TRBD1. Germline V gene sequence: CDR1 LNHDA, CDR2 SQIVND (reference sequence). V lost 2 bases and J lost 1; bases outside the gene matches: 11. CDR3 length equals 18 residues. For the CDR3, the DNA is TGTGCCAGTAGTATAATGGTGGGGACAGGGTCTTGGAACACTGAAGCTTTCTTT. This sequence encodes CASSIMVGTGSWNTEAFF. Filled out from reference TRBV19 and TRBJ1-1, the complete variable domain reads DGGITQSPKYLFRKEGQNVTLSCEQNLNHDAMYWYRQDPGQGLRLIYYSQIVNDFQKGDIAEGYSVSREKKESFPLTVTSAQKNPTAFYLCASSIMVGTGSWNTEAFFGQGTRLTVV.

This clone has just a few counts. The V call is TRBV6-5, the J call TRBJ1-5, with D perhaps TRBD1 (6 bases). V lost 6 bases, J lost 7 bases, and 16 bases lay in between. The CDR3 loop spans 14 amino acids. Germline V gives CDR1 MNHEY, CDR2 SVGAGI. The DNA for the CDR3 is TGTGCCAGCAGAAGGACAGTACGGTCACAGCCCCAGCATTTT. It specifies CASRRTVRSQPQHF.

The genes are TRBV5-6 and TRBJ2-7; no clear D gene. The CDR3 extends over 14 amino acids. V lost 0 bases and J lost 3, with 10 bases in between. Germline-derived CDR1 and CDR2 are SGHDT and YYEEEE. CDR3 residues: CASSLDVLGYEQYF. CDR3 DNA sequence: TGTGCCAGCAGCTTGGACGTGCTGGGCTACGAGCAGTACTTC.

The chain recombines TRBV6-1 with TRBJ2-6; D call uncertain. V was pared by 4 bases and J by 0 bases, with 13 bases between. The CDR3 is made up of 17 amino acids. CDR1 and CDR2 from the germline V gene are MNHNS and SASEGT. In DNA, the CDR3 is TGTGCCAGCAGTGCGAGGCCACTTAGCTCTGGGGCCAACGTCCTGACTTTC. Translated, it gives CASSARPLSSGANVLTF.

This clone is a singleton in its sample. J is TRBJ1-1 and V is TRBV5-6; the match to TRBD1 covers 11 bases. This CDR3 has 18 residues. Per the germline V gene, CDR1 is SGHDT and CDR2 is YYEEEE. V lost 1 base to trimming and J lost 1 base; unmatched junction nucleotides: 9. CDR3 loop: CASSLLERTGGTNTEAFF. The CDR3 nucleotides read TGTGCCAGCAGCTTGCTCGAACGGACAGGGGGCACGAACACTGAAGCTTTCTTT.

This clone appeared once. V is TRBV12-5 and J is TRBJ1-3; no definite D call. V lost 3 bases and J lost 5, with 11 bases in between. Germline-derived CDR1 and CDR2 are LGHNT and FRNRAP. The CDR3 length is 14 residues. This CDR3 is CASGFSAARNTIYF. CDR3 nucleotides: TGTGCTAGTGGTTTCTCCGCAGCTCGAAACACCATATATTTT.

The rearrangement joins TRBV7-9 to TRBJ1-1, with a tentative D call TRBD1 (6 bases). V was clipped by 3 bases and J by 4 bases, with 15 bases between them. The germline V gene has CDR1 SEHNR and CDR2 FQNEAQ (reference sequence). This CDR3 has 15 residues. CDR3 in amino acids: CASSFYREASTEAFF. The DNA of the CDR3 is TGTGCCAGCAGCTTTTACAGGGAAGCTAGCACTGAAGCTTTCTTT.

The V gene is TRBV5-1, the J gene TRBJ1-2; D is ambiguous. V lost 2 bases, J lost 4 bases, and 9 bases lay in between. Germline loops: CDR1 SGHRS, CDR2 YFSETQ. The CDR3 is made up of 13 amino acids. CDR3 amino acids: CASSFGRSYGYTF. CDR3 DNA: TGCGCCAGCAGCTTCGGACGGAGCTATGGCTACACCTTC.